This T cell receptor (beta chain) was sequenced for a study of shared clonotypes between healthy human individuals. Study at large: CD8 memory received one plate per donor, CD8 naive two, CD4 memory three and CD4 naive three.

Overall study results and limits: Inspection by rarefaction showed sorted-subset sequencing to be incomplete despite large depth. Only blood underwent sampling, and tissue repertoires likely differ.

Turning to this clone: Its specificity is not known.

Clones were sequenced by immunoSEQ multiplex PCR, and TCRdb holds only the in-frame ones, with some missing. The sample lists some 2,500,000 clones, approximately 94% occurring once. Germline CDR1 and CDR2: SGHDN and FVKESK. The CDR3 contains 15 residues. V lost 1 base, J lost 5 bases, and 15 bases lay in between. Sequencing used naive CD4+ T cells from PBMCs. Subset: CD45RA+ positively selected. The chain couples TRBV14 to TRBJ2-7, with a weak D call TRBD2 (6 bases). This TCR was sampled from a man between 18 and 35 years old in good health. Some clones in this sample may be carry-over from other donors' samples. The CDR3 DNA sequence: TGTGCCAGCAGCCAAGCGAGGCGGGGTTGGGACGAGCAGTACTTC. Its protein product is CASSQARRGWDEQYF. Supplemented by reference TRBV14 and TRBJ2-7, the full variable domain reads EAGVTQFPSHSVIEKGQTVTLRCDPISGHDNLYWYRRVMGKEIKFLLHFVKESKQDESGMPNNRFLAERTGGTYSTLKVQPAELEDSGVYFCASSQARRGWDEQYFGPGTRLTVT.